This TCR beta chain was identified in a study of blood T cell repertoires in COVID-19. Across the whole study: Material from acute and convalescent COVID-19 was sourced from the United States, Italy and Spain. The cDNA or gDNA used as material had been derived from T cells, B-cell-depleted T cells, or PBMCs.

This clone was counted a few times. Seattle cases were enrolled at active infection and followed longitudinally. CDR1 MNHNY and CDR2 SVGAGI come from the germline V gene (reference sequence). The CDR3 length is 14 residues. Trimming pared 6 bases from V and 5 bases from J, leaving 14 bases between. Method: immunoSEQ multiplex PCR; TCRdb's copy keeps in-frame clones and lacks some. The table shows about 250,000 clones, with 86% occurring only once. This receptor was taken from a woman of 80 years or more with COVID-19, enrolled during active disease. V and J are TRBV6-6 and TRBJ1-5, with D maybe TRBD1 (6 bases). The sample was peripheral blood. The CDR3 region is CASRYSRGYQPQHF. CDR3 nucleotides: TGTGCCAGCAGATATTCTAGGGGGTATCAGCCCCAGCATTTT.